These 25 T cell receptor beta chains share one sample of origin, sequenced in a study of human T cells and chemical hapten exposure. Time point denoted: patch test 1, 2 weeks after DPC sensitization. Noted treatment: therapeutic diphenylcyclopropenone sensitization with weekly scalp DPC. Each CDR3 protein is one row after TCRdb ran MiXCR on the RACE reads. This sample has more than 65,000 distinct CDR3 sequences, with around 10% found just once. Sequenced material: whole blood, taken in connection with sensitization to the hapten diphenylcyclopropenone (DPC). Every receptor here comes from a woman aged 50 to 60 with alopecia areata. Some clones in this sample may be carry-over from other donors' samples.

This clonotype appeared a few times. J is TRBJ2-2 and V is TRBV2; 9 nucleotides agree with TRBD1. This CDR3 spans 15 amino acids. Per the germline V gene, CDR1 is SNHLY and CDR2 is FYNNEI. V shed 6 bases and J 2 bases; nucleotides not matched to a gene: 4. CDR3 protein: CASRDRGRNTGELFF. In DNA, the CDR3 is TGTGCCAGCAGGGACAGGGGCCGTAACACCGGGGAGCTGTTTTTT.

This chain links TRBV4-2 with TRBJ2-1; the D is unclear. Germline values: CDR1 LGHNA, CDR2 YNFKEQ. Trimming cost V 5 bases and J 10 bases, with 18 bases left between them. The CDR3 contains 14 residues. CDR3 sequence (DNA): TGTGCCAGCAGCATCTCCGACCCGGCCCCCGAGCAGTTCTTC. Amino acid sequence: CASSISDPAPEQFF.

The rearrangement uses TRBV27 and TRBJ2-1; 8 bases are shared with TRBD2. V lost 7 bases and J lost 7; bases outside the gene matches: 12. From germline, CDR1 is MNHEY and CDR2 SMNVEV (reference sequence). CDR3 length equals 15 residues. CDR3 amino acids: CASTPVAGLRNEQFF. The DNA for the CDR3 is TGTGCCAGCACCCCGGTAGCGGGACTTAGGAATGAGCAGTTCTTC.

This chain uses TRBV12-3 or TRBV12-4 with TRBJ2-7, with TRBD2 matching over 14 bases. The V gene end was trimmed by 5 bases and the J gene end by 6 bases; junction bases not matched to a gene: 6. This CDR3 is built from 15 residues. The DNA for the CDR3 is TGTGCCAGCAGTAAGACTAGCGGGAGGGGATCCGAGCAGTACTTC. The encoded protein is CASSKTSGRGSEQYF.

In this sample, this clonotype turned up a few times. V gene TRBV29-1 combines with J gene TRBJ1-3; unclear D gene. There are 14 residues in the CDR3. V lost 6 bases, J lost 4 bases, and 16 bases lay in between. Germline CDR1 is SQVTM and CDR2 is ANQGSEA. This CDR3 reads CSVAGREFGNTIYF. Here the CDR3 DNA reads TGCAGCGTCGCCGGCCGGGAGTTCGGAAACACCATATATTTT.

This clonotype was seen just once. This CDR3 reads CASSLARGYNEQFF. DNA for the CDR3: TGTGCCAGCAGCTTAGCCCGGGGGTACAATGAGCAGTTCTTC. The rearrangement joins TRBV7-9 to TRBJ2-1; D might be TRBD2 (6 bases). Trimming removed 0 bases at V and 4 bases at J, with 7 bases between. From germline, CDR1 is SEHNR and CDR2 FQNEAQ (reference sequence). The CDR3 contains 14 residues.

J is TRBJ1-5 and V is TRBV24-1; 8 nucleotides agree with TRBD1. Trimming removed 5 bases from V and 2 bases from J; junction bases left unmatched: 7. The CDR3 runs to 16 residues. Germline-derived CDR1 and CDR2 are KGHDR and SFDVKD. CDR3 sequence: CATSAPQGARNQPQHF. CDR3 sequence (DNA): TGTGCCACCAGTGCCCCTCAGGGGGCGCGCAATCAGCCCCAGCATTTT.

The chain joins TRBV14 to TRBJ2-1; TRBD2 is a possible D gene (7 bases). There are 14 residues in the CDR3. The germline V gene encodes CDR1 SGHDN and CDR2 FVKESK. Deletions cut 11 bases from V and 0 bases from J, with 14 bases between. The CDR3 region has the DNA TGTGCCTCCCGGGGGGCCAGCTCCTACAATGAGCAGTTCTTC. This gives the protein CASRGASSYNEQFF.

This clonotype was found a few times. The gene calls are TRBV7-9 and TRBJ2-7; D might be TRBD2 (6 bases). Germline V gene sequence: CDR1 SEHNR, CDR2 FQNEAQ (reference sequence). The CDR3 sequence is 14 residues long. The V and J ends lost 5 bases and 2 bases respectively, with 13 bases between them. In DNA, the CDR3 is TGTGCCAGCAGCCCTCTGACTAGTCCCTACGAGCAGTACTTC. Protein: CASSPLTSPYEQYF.

The gene calls are TRBV12-3 or TRBV12-4 and TRBJ2-7, with D uncertain. This CDR3 region has 14 residues. V was shortened by 5 bases and J by 3 bases, with 14 bases between the two germline ends. The CDR3 region has the DNA TGTGCCAGCAGTCGAACCGCGAAGAACTACGAGCAGTACTTC. Residues: CASSRTAKNYEQYF.

This clonotype was seen more than once but under ten times. This chain uses TRBV28 with TRBJ2-7; maybe TRBD1 (6 bases). The V gene's germline CDR1 is MDHEN and CDR2 SYDVKM. V shed 2 bases and J shed 5 bases, with 10 bases lying between them. The CDR3 covers 13 residues. The CDR3 DNA sequence: TGTGCCAGCAGTTTAGCCGCAGGGGACGAGCAGTACTTC. Translation gives CASSLAAGDEQYF.

V is TRBV3-1 and J is TRBJ2-7; D gene ambiguous. Trimming pared 1 base from V and 5 bases from J, leaving 6 bases between. Looked up from germline, CDR1 is LGHDT and CDR2 is YNNKEL (reference sequence). CDR3 length: 12 amino acids. The CDR3 sequence is CASSQVGHEQYF. The CDR3 nucleotides read TGTGCCAGCAGCCAAGTGGGTCACGAGCAGTACTTC.

The chain uses TRBV6-5 and TRBJ1-1, with 9 positions matching TRBD1. Germline CDR1 and CDR2: MNHEY and SVGAGI. The trim removed 7 bases at V and 1 base at J, leaving 10 bases unmatched. This CDR3 spans 16 amino acids. CDR3 loop: CASKPGQGFRNTEAFF. The DNA for the CDR3 is TGTGCCAGCAAGCCGGGACAGGGCTTTCGGAACACTGAAGCTTTCTTT.

The V and J genes are TRBV6-4 and TRBJ2-1; TRBD2 aligns across 7 bases. CDR3 length: 18 amino acids. Looked up from germline, CDR1 is MRHNA and CDR2 is SNTAGT. V was pared by 6 bases and J by 0 bases, with 14 bases of the junction left unmatched. CDR3 sequence: CASSTIAGVGSSYNEQFF. The CDR3 DNA is TGTGCCAGCAGCACCATAGCGGGTGTCGGTAGCTCCTACAATGAGCAGTTCTTC.

In this sample, this clonotype is medium-sized. This chain links TRBV11-2 with TRBJ1-1; unclear D gene. Deletions cut 5 bases from V and 8 bases from J, with 12 bases between. CDR1 and CDR2 (germline): SGHAT, FQNNGV. The CDR3 loop spans 12 amino acids. Written as DNA, the CDR3 is TGTGCCAGCAGCAGGACGGTGGTAGAAGCTTTCTTT. This gives the protein CASSRTVVEAFF.

Many counts were recorded for this clonotype. The V gene is TRBV20-1, the J gene TRBJ2-2; possibly TRBD1 for D (5 bases). The CDR3 totals 14 residues. The V end was cut by 5 bases, the J end by 1 base, with 11 bases between. Germline CDR1 DFQATT, CDR2 SNEGSKA (reference sequence). CDR3 sequence: CSAFPTGNTGELFF. The CDR3 bases are TGCAGTGCTTTCCCCACAGGGAACACCGGGGAGCTGTTTTTT.

The CDR3 loop is CASSLYGTGSYEQYF. The CDR3 nucleotides are TGTGCCAGCAGCTTATACGGGACAGGTTCTTACGAGCAGTACTTC. The gene calls are TRBV7-2 and TRBJ2-7, with 8 bases matching TRBD1. This CDR3 contains 15 residues. Germline-derived CDR1 and CDR2 are SGHTA and FQGNSA. Trimming removed 2 bases from V and 4 bases from J; junction bases left unmatched: 7. Full variable domain (outside the CDR3, taken from reference TRBV7-2 and TRBJ2-7): GAGVSQSPSNKVTEKGKDVELRCDPISGHTALYWYRQSLGQGLEFLIYFQGNSAPDKSGLPSDRFSAERTGGSVSTLTIQRTQQEDSAVYLCASSLYGTGSYEQYFGPGTRLTVT.

Within the sample, this clonotype is medium-sized. V gene TRBV29-1 combines with J gene TRBJ2-5; unclear D gene. V lost 1 base and J lost 1, with 4 bases in between. The CDR3 spans 12 residues. Germline V gene data show CDR1 as SQVTM and CDR2 as ANQGSEA. The CDR3 region is CSVEGVQETQYF. The CDR3 DNA is TGCAGCGTTGAAGGGGTCCAAGAGACCCAGTACTTC.

The rearrangement joins TRBV11-2 to TRBJ2-7; no clear D. CDR1 SGHAT and CDR2 FQNNGV come from the germline V gene. V was shortened by 5 bases and J by 6 bases, with 8 bases between the two germline ends. The CDR3 spans 11 residues. The CDR3 DNA is TGTGCCAGCAGCCCTGTGGTCGAGCAGTACTTC. Its translation is CASSPVVEQYF.

The chain carries TRBV5-6 and TRBJ2-5, with no clear D. V dropped 4 bases and J dropped 7 bases, with 20 bases sitting between them. Germline CDR1 reads SGHDT; CDR2 reads YYEEEE. The CDR3 has 15 residues. CDR3 in amino acids: CASSEARIPKGTQYF. The DNA of the CDR3 is TGTGCCAGCAGCGAAGCCCGTATCCCTAAGGGGACCCAGTACTTC.

This clonotype has more than one count but fewer than ten. The rearrangement joins TRBV6-5 to TRBJ2-2, with TRBD2 matching 11 bases. The CDR3 is made up of 13 amino acids. Germline V lookup: CDR1 MNHEY, CDR2 SVGAGI. The CDR3 region is CVTGTSGTGELFF. Written as DNA, the CDR3 is TGTGTCACCGGGACTAGCGGCACCGGGGAGCTGTTTTTT.

V is TRBV14 and J is TRBJ2-6; D might be TRBD1 (6 bases). The CDR3 length is 16 residues. Trimming left V 3 bases short and J 0 bases short, with 9 bases between. Germline loops: CDR1 SGHDN, CDR2 FVKESK. DNA for the CDR3: TGTGCCAGCAGCCAGGGGGCCCTCTCTGGGGCCAACGTCCTGACTTTC. It codes for CASSQGALSGANVLTF.

The J gene is TRBJ2-3, the V gene TRBV2; 10 bases line up with TRBD2. The CDR3 sequence is 15 residues long. The germline V gene has CDR1 SNHLY and CDR2 FYNNEI. After removal of 5 bases from V and 1 base from J, the junction contained 3 bases not matched to a gene. The CDR3 DNA reads as TGTGCCAGCAGTATCGGACTAGCGGGCACAGATACGCAGTATTTT. Protein product: CASSIGLAGTDTQYF.

This clonotype was counted ten times or more. This rearrangement joins TRBV20-1 to TRBJ2-3, with TRBD1 matching 7 bases. The length of the CDR3 is 12 residues. The trim removed 3 bases at V and 11 bases at J, leaving 8 bases unmatched. CDR1 is DFQATT, CDR2 SNEGSKA, per germline (reference sequence). The CDR3 loop is CSASEGAGQQYF. CDR3 coding DNA: TGCAGTGCTAGCGAGGGGGCGGGCCAGCAGTATTTT.

This clonotype was seen many times. This chain connects TRBV7-9 to TRBJ2-5, with D perhaps given as TRBD1 or TRBD2 (6 bases each). Germline CDR1 is SEHNR and CDR2 is FQNEAQ (reference sequence). The CDR3 covers 16 residues. V was pared by 0 bases and J by 5 bases, with 16 bases between. This CDR3 is CASSLAGGLPKETQYF. CDR3 in DNA: TGTGCCAGCAGCTTAGCAGGGGGACTCCCAAAGGAGACCCAGTACTTC. Combining the CDR3 with reference TRBV7-9 and TRBJ2-5 gives the whole variable domain DTGVSQNPRHKITKRGQNVTFRCDPISEHNRLYWYRQTLGQGPEFLTYFQNEAQLEKSRLLSDRFSAERPKGSFSTLEIQRTEQGDSAMYLCASSLAGGLPKETQYFGPGTRLLVL.